This T cell receptor beta chain came from a study of T cell responses to AZD1222 COVID-19 vaccine (dated by TCRdb to the early 2020s). About the study as a whole: TCR sequencing was performed for about 240 trial participants, of whom around 200 were given two doses of AZD1222 and about 25 were given two doses of MenACWY control vaccine. Enrollment into the trials was organized by age into subgroups of 18-55, 56-69 and 70-plus years, and those subgroups contained approximately 150, 30 and 60 TCR-sequenced participants, respectively.

The label giving this sample's time point can be read as: about 28 days (+/-7) after the second vaccine dose. Because spike-specific TCR depth and breadth did not differ between the two schedules, AZD1222 recipients who got a second dose at roughly 4 weeks were pooled with those who got a second dose at roughly 12 weeks. Vaccinee samples came from UK trials COV001 and COV002, including a single-blind randomized controlled phase 2/3 trial of AZD1222 (ChAdOx1 nCoV-19) in healthy adults. Trial participant PBMC samples were collected at day 0 and day 28 after the second dose for TCRbeta chain sequencing. Summary of the overall study and its limitations: Vaccine-associated CD4 TCRs spanned the whole spike protein, with dominant responses in regions 160-218 and 743-854. Most participants were white British and females outnumbered males, and the authors suggested that clonal diversity may have been underestimated. After two AZD1222 doses, spike-specific TCR breadth and depth were significantly higher than at day 0 and than in MenACWY recipients. Because no day 14 peak-response samples were available, the repertoires could be characterized only after the peak T cell response. Only six or seven AZD1222 recipients were SARS-CoV-2 seropositive at baseline, limiting conclusions about previously exposed vaccinees. In the small 56-69-year group, the increase in depth fell short of significance, most likely because of low power. Reportedly, close to half of the unique spike-specific TCRs recognized epitopes lying outside the regions that are mutated in the B.1.351 and B.1.1.7 variants.

This clone has only one observation. The antigen it binds to is not known. There are no base qualities to consult, and no much larger clone falls within one base. The CDR3 regions of human TCRbeta chains were subjected to immunosequencing. For the original study's pipeline: TCRs in the repertoires were compared against a reference library of SARS-CoV-2-specific TCRs that had been generated with the MIRA antigen-specificity platform. Breadth was defined as the fraction of unique TCRs that were SARS-CoV-2-associated, and depth was defined as the fraction of total T cells that were SARS-CoV-2-associated. Using the MIRA data, each spike-specific TCR was mapped to the spike region that the TCR reacts to and placed in a CD4 or CD8 class. Log10-transformed breadth and depth values were compared by one-way ANOVA with Sidak's multiple comparisons tests. TCRdb provides this immuneACCESS table in a form limited to in-frame rearrangements. Some clones are lacking; in checked studies, under half of them reflect an unresolved V gene, and why the rest are absent is not known. Clone size and the V and J calls come from that table; the DNA yielded D and trimming. Here the sample has roughly 150,000 clones; approximately 93% occur a single time. The ten most abundant clones make up more than 0.9% of the sample.

The specimen was peripheral blood, collected 28 days after the second AZD1222 dose. The receptor was derived from an adult who received the AZD1222 COVID-19 vaccine.

The nucleotide sequence is TGCGCCAGCAGCTTGGGGGACACTGGATTCTATGGCTACACCTTC. It is translated as CASSLGDTGFYGYTF. The sequence joins TRBV5-1 to TRBJ1-2, and possibly TRBD1, on 6 matching bases. CDR1 SGHRS and CDR2 YFSETQ are derived from the germline V gene. Cut back by 0 bases and 4 bases, the V and J ends lie 13 bases apart. The CDR3 has 15 amino acids, counting the end cysteine and phenylalanine. Only the CDR3 region is kept as DNA, spanning 45 bases read in frame from base 1.